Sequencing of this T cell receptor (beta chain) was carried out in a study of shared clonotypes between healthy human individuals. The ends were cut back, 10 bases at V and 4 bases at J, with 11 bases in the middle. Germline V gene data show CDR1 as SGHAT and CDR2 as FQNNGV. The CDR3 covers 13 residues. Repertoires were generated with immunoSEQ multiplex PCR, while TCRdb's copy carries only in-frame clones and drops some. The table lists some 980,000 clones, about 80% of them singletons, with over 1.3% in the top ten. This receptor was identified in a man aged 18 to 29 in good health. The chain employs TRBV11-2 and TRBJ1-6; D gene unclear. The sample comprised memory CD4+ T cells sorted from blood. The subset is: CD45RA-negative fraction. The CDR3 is CATKGGYNSPLHF. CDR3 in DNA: TGTGCCACTAAGGGAGGGTATAATTCACCCCTCCACTTT.